This T cell receptor beta chain is drawn from a study of blood T cells in healthy people across ages. The CDR3 sequence is 15 residues long. V was clipped by 5 bases and J by 0 bases, with 13 bases between them. Germline V gene lookup returns CDR1 MNHEY and CDR2 SMNVEV (reference sequence). It was with a sample-barcoded 5' primer and a J-beta primer mix that a second PCR of roughly 7 to 12 cycles was run. The yield of each sample was at least 2.5 million CDR3-containing paired-end reads. TCRdb itself ran the 5' RACE reads through MiXCR, one entry per CDR3 protein. The sample lists approximately 1,000,000 distinct CDR3 sequences; around two fifths were seen once. About this clonotype itself: Its antigen is not identified.

Whole-study results and caveats: Significant beta diversity loss was already apparent by age around 36, declining roughly linearly. The authors considered diversity estimates from one million T cells to be underestimates. When set beside aged donors, long-lived donors presented more naive CD4+ cells and higher diversity.

This TCR came from a man between 18 and 35 years old in good health. The sequencing sample was made of blood. The chain employs TRBV27 and TRBJ1-1, with D perhaps matching TRBD1 (5 bases). The CDR3 DNA is TGTGCCAGCAGTCGGGGACGGCCCCTGAACACTGAAGCTTTCTTT. Amino acid sequence: CASSRGRPLNTEAFF.